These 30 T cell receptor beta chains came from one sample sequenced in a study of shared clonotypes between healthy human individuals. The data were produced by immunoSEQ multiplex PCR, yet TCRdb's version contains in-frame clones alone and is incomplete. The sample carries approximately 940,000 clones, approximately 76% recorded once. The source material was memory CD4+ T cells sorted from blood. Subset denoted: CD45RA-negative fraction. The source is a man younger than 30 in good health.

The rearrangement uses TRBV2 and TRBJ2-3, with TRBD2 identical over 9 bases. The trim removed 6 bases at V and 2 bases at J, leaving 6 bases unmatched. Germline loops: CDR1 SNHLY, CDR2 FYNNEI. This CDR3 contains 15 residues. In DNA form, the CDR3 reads TGTGCCAGCAGGAAACGGACTAGCGACACAGATACGCAGTATTTT. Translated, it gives CASRKRTSDTDTQYF.

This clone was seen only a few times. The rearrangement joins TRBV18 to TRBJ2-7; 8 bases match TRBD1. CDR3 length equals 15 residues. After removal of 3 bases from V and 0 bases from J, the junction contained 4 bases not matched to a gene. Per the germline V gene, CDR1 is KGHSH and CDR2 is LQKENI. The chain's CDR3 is CASSPGDRSSYEQYF. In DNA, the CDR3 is TGTGCCAGCTCACCGGGGGACAGGAGCTCCTACGAGCAGTACTTC.

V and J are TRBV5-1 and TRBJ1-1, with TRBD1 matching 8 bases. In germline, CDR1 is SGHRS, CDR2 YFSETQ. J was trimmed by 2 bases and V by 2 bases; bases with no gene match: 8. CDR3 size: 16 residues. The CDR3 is CASSFGGQASNTEAFF. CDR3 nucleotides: TGCGCCAGCAGCTTTGGGGGACAGGCTTCAAACACTGAAGCTTTCTTT. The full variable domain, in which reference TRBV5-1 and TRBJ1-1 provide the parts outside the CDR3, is KAGVTQTPRYLIKTRGQQVTLSCSPISGHRSVSWYQQTPGQGLQFLFEYFSETQRNKGNFPGRFSGRQFSNSRSEMNVSTLELGDSALYLCASSFGGQASNTEAFFGQGTRLTVV.

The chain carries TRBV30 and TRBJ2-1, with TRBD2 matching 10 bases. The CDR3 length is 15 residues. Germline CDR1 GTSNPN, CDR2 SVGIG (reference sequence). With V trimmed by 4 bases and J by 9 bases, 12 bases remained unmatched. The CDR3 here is CAWTRGTSEYSEQFF. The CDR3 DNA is TGTGCCTGGACTCGCGGGACTAGCGAATATAGTGAGCAGTTCTTC. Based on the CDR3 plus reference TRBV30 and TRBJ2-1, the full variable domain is SQTIHQWPATLVQPVGSPLSLECTVEGTSNPNLYWYRQAAGRGLQLLFYSVGIGQISSEVPQNLSASRPQDRQFILSSKKLLLSDSGFYLCAWTRGTSEYSEQFFGPGTRLTVL.

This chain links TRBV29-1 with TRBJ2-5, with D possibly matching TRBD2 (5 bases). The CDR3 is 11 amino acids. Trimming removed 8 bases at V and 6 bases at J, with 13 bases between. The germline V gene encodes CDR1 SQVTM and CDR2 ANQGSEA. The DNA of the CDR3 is TGCAGCCTCTCAACGGGGAAGACCCAGTACTTC. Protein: CSLSTGKTQYF.

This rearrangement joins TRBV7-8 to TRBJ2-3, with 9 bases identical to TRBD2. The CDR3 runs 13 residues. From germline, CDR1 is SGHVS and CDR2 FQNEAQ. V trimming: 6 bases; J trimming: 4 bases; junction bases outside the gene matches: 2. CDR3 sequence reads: CASRRGGSDTQYF. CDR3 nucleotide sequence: TGTGCCAGCAGGCGGGGGGGGTCAGATACGCAGTATTTT.

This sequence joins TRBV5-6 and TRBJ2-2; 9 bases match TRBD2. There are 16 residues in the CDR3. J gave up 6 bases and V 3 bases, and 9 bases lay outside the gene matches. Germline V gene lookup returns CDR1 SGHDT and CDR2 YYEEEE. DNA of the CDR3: TGTGCCAGCAGCTCAGCGGGAGGATACCTTGCCGGGGAGCTGTTTTTT. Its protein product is CASSSAGGYLAGELFF.

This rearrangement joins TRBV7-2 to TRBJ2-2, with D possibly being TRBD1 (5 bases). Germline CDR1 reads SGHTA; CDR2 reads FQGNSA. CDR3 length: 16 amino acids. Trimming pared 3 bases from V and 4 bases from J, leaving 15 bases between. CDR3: CASSFFPGYGTGELFF. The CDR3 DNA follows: TGTGCCAGCAGCTTCTTCCCAGGGTATGGCACCGGGGAGCTGTTTTTT.

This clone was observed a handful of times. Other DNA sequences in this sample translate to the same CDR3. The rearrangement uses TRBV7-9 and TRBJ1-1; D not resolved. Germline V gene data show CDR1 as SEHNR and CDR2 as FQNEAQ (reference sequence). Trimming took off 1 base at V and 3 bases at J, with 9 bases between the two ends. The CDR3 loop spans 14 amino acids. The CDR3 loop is CASSLEREYTEAFF. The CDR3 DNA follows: TGTGCCAGCAGCTTAGAACGGGAATACACTGAAGCTTTCTTT.

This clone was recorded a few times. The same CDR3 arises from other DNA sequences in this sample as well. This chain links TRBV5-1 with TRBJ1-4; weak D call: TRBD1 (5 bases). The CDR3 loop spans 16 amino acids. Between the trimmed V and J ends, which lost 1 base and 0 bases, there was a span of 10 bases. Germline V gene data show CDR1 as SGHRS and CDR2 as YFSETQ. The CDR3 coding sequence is TGCGCCAGCAGCTTGTCCGGGACTGCAACTAATGAAAAACTGTTTTTT. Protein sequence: CASSLSGTATNEKLFF.

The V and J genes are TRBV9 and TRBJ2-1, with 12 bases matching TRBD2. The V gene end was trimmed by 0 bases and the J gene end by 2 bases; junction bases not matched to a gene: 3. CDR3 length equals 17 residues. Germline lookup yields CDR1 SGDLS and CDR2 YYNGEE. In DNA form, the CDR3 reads TGTGCCAGCAGCGTAGCTCCTAGCGGGGGGGCCTACAATGAGCAGTTCTTC. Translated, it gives CASSVAPSGGAYNEQFF.

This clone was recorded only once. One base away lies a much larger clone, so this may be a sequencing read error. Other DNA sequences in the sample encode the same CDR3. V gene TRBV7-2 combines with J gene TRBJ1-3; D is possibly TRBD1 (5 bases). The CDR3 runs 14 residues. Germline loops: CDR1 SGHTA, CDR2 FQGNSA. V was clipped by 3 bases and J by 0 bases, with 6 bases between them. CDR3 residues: CASSFDSSGNTIYF. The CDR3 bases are TGTGCCAGCAGCTTCGACAGCTCTGGAAACACCATATATTTT.

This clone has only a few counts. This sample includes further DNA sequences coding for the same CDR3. The CDR3 DNA sequence: TGTGCCACCAGCAGTGGAGGGGCGGGGAACACCATATATTTT. Protein sequence: CATSSGGAGNTIYF. V gene TRBV15 combines with J gene TRBJ1-3; D is perhaps TRBD1 (5 bases). V lost 3 bases and J lost 7, with 13 bases in between. Germline lookup yields CDR1 LNHNV and CDR2 YYDKDF (reference sequence). This CDR3 is built from 14 residues.

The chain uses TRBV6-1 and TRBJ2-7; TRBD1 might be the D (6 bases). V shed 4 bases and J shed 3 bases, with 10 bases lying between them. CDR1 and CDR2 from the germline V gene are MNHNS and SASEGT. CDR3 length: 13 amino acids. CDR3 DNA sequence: TGTGCCAGCAGTGCCACAGGGTACTACGAGCAGTACTTC. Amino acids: CASSATGYYEQYF.

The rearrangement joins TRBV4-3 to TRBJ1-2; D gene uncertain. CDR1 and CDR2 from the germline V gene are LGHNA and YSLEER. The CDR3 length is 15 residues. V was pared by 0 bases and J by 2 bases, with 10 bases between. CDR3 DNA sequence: TGCGCCAGCAGCCAAGACCCTTCGGGGAACTATGGCTACACCTTC. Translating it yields CASSQDPSGNYGYTF.

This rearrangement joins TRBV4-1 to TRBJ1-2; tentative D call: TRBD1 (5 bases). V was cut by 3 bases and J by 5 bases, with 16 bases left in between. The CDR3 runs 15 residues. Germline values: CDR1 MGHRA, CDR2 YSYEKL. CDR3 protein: CASSQGTQGSYGYTF. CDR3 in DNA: TGCGCCAGCAGCCAGGGAACGCAGGGAAGTTATGGCTACACCTTC.

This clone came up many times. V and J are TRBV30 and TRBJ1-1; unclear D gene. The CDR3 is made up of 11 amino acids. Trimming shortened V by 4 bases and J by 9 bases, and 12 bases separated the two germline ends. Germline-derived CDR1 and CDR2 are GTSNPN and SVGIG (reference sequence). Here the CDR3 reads CAWTVYGKAFF. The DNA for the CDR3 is TGTGCCTGGACGGTATACGGGAAAGCTTTCTTT.

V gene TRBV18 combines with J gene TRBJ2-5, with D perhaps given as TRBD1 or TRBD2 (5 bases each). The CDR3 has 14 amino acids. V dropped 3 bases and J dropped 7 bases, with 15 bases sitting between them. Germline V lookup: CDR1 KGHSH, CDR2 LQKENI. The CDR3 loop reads CASSPPGPRGTQYF. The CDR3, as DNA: TGTGCCAGCTCACCCCCGGGGCCTCGGGGGACCCAGTACTTC.

The CDR3 region is CASSFTGVSGYTF. CDR3 sequence (DNA): TGCGCCAGCAGCTTCACAGGGGTTTCAGGCTACACCTTC. The chain recombines TRBV5-1 with TRBJ1-2; 7 bases are a match to TRBD1. CDR3 length: 13 residues. V was clipped by 2 bases and J by 8 bases; unmatched bases: 6. The V gene's germline CDR1 is SGHRS and CDR2 YFSETQ.

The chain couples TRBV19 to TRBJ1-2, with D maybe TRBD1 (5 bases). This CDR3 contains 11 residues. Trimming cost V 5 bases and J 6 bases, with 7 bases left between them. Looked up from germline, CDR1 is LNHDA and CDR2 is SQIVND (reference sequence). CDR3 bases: TGTGCCAGTAGTCTGGGGCATGGCTACACCTTC. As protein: CASSLGHGYTF.

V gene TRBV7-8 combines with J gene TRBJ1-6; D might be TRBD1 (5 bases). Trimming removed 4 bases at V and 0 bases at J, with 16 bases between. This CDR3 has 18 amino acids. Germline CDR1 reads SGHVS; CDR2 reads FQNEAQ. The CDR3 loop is CASSSTLRESSYNSPLHF. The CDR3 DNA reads TGTGCCAGCAGCTCGACCCTCAGGGAGAGCTCCTATAATTCACCCCTCCACTTT. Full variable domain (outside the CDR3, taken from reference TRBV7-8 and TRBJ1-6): GAGVSQSPRYKVAKRGQDVALRCDPISGHVSLFWYQQALGQGPEFLTYFQNEAQLDKSGLPSDRFFAERPEGSVSTLKIQRTQQEDSAVYLCASSSTLRESSYNSPLHFGNGTRLTVT.

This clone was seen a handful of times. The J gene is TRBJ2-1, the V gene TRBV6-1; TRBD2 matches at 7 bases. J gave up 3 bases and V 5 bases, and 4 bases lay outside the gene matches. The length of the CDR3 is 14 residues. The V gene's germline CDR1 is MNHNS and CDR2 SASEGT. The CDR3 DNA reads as TGTGCCAGCAGTCAAACTAGCGACTACAATGAGCAGTTCTTC. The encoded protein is CASSQTSDYNEQFF.

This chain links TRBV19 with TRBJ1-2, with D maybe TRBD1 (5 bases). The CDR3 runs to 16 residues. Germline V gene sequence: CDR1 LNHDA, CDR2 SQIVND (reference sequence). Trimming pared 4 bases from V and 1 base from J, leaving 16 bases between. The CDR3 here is CASSTLRQYNNYGYTF. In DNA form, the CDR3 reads TGTGCCAGTAGTACCCTCCGACAGTATAATAACTATGGCTACACCTTC. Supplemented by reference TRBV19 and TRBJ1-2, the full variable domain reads DGGITQSPKYLFRKEGQNVTLSCEQNLNHDAMYWYRQDPGQGLRLIYYSQIVNDFQKGDIAEGYSVSREKKESFPLTVTSAQKNPTAFYLCASSTLRQYNNYGYTFGSGTRLTVV.

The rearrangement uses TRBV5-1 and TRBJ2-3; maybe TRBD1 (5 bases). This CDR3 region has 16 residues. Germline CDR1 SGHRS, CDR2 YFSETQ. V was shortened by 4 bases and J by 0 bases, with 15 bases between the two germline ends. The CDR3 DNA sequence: TGCGCCAGCAGCCCTCCGACAGATTCTAGCACAGATACGCAGTATTTT. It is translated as CASSPPTDSSTDTQYF.

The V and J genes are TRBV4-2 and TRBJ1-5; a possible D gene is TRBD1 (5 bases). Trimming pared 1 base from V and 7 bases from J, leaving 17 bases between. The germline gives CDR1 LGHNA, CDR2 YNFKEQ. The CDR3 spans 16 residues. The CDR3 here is CASSQGPAAEGQPQHF. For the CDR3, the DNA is TGTGCCAGCAGCCAAGGACCGGCGGCCGAGGGGCAGCCCCAGCATTTT.

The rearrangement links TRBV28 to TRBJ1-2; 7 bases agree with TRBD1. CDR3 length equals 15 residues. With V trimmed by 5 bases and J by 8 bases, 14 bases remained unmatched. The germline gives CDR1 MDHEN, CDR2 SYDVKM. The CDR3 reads CASSPPPKGGAGYTF. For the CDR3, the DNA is TGTGCCAGCAGTCCCCCTCCCAAAGGGGGCGCGGGCTACACCTTC.

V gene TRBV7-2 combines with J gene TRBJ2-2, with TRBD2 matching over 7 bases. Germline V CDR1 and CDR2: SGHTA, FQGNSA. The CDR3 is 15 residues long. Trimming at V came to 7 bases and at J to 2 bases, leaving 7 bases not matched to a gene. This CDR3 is CASTTGTTNTGELFF. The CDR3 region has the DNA TGTGCCAGCACCACCGGGACTACCAACACCGGGGAGCTGTTTTTT.

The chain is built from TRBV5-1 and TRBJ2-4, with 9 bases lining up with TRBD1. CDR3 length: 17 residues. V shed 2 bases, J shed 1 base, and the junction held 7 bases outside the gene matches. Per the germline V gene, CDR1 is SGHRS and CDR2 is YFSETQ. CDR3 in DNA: TGCGCCAGCAGCTTTTCGGGACAGGGATGGGCCAAAAACATTCAGTACTTC. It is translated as CASSFSGQGWAKNIQYF.

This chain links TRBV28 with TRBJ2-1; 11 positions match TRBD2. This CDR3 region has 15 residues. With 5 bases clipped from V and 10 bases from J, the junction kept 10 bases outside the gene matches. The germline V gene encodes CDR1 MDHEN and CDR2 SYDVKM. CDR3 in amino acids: CASSTISGGAGEQFF. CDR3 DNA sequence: TGTGCCAGCAGTACCATTAGCGGGGGGGCCGGGGAGCAGTTCTTC.

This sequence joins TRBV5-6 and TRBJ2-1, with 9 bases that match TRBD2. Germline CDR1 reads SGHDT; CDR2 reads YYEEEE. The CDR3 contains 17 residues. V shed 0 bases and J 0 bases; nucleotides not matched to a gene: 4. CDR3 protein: CASSLGAGGVSYNEQFF. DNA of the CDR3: TGTGCCAGCAGCTTGGGAGCGGGAGGAGTCTCCTACAATGAGCAGTTCTTC. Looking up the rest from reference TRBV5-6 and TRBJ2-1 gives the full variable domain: DAGVTQSPTHLIKTRGQQVTLRCSPKSGHDTVSWYQQALGQGPQFIFQYYEEEERQRGNFPDRFSGHQFPNYSSELNVNALLLGDSALYLCASSLGAGGVSYNEQFFGPGTRLTVL.